This T cell receptor beta chain was observed in a study of cytomegalovirus exposure and HLA in healthy donors. For the study at large: Most donors, around 81% of around 400 genotyped, fell in the Caucasian-associated ancestry cluster.

Primers for the PCR totalled 60 Vbeta and 13 Jbeta. Clones were sequenced by immunoSEQ multiplex PCR, and TCRdb holds only the in-frame ones, with some missing. The sample lists 200,000 to 250,000 clones, over 75% occurring once. CDR1 is GTSNPN, CDR2 SVGIG, per germline (reference sequence). The V end lost 1 base, the J end lost 4 bases, and 9 bases lay between the germline ends. The CDR3 spans 13 residues. The receptor was isolated from a boy between 10 and 17 years old in good health and CMV-seronegative. The chain recombines TRBV30 with TRBJ2-3, with D possibly matching TRBD2 (6 bases). Sequencing used PBMCs. CDR3 in amino acids: CAWSDGSPDTQYF. The CDR3 bases are TGTGCCTGGAGTGACGGGAGTCCAGATACGCAGTATTTT.